This T cell receptor (beta chain) is drawn from a study of graft-versus-host responses after intestinal transplantation. About the research overall: Recipients had transplants, and these were multivisceral, liver-intestinal, or isolated intestinal. The whole recipient group had anti-thymocyte globulin induction followed by tacrolimus and steroids for roughly three years.

Data came from immunoSEQ multiplex PCR; TCRdb stores just in-frame clones and leaves some out. The sample carries tens of thousands of clones, around 96% recorded once. Study-wide points: Early post-transplant HvG declines tracked with peak circulating GvH clone levels.

A remark on this clone: Its antigen is not known. The sample contains more than one DNA sequence encoding this CDR3.

The sequenced sample was unstimulated CD8+ T cells sorted from spleen or lymph node cells, obtained before transplant. The TCR originated in a human donor who was the organ donor for an intestinal transplant.

The CDR3 coding sequence is TGTGCCTGGAGCGACCTACAAGAGACCCAGTACTTC. It is translated as CAWSDLQETQYF. The chain carries TRBV30 and TRBJ2-5; unclear D gene. The CDR3 has 12 amino acids. The germline V gene encodes CDR1 GTSNPN and CDR2 SVGIG (reference sequence). V shed 3 bases and J shed 2 bases, with 7 bases lying between them. The complete variable domain, with remaining parts taken from reference TRBV30 and TRBJ2-5, reads SQTIHQWPATLVQPVGSPLSLECTVEGTSNPNLYWYRQAAGRGLQLLFYSVGIGQISSEVPQNLSASRPQDRQFILSSKKLLLSDSGFYLCAWSDLQETQYFGPGTRLLVL.